These 6 T cell receptor beta chains share one sample of origin, sequenced in a study of siplizumab effects on memory and regulatory T cells. The method was immunoSEQ multiplex PCR; TCRdb's version includes in-frame clones alone and lacks a portion of them. The profile shows approximately 100,000 clones, 80% to 95% of them singletons. Sequenced input: non-Treg CD4+ T cells sorted from blood. These receptors were collected from a human donor in good health.

Note on this clone: The sample has other DNA sequences that encode this CDR3 too. V and J are TRBV29-1 and TRBJ1-3; weak D call: TRBD1 (5 bases). CDR1 SQVTM and CDR2 ANQGSEA come from the germline V gene. V was cut by 1 base and J by 4 bases, with 8 bases left in between. This CDR3 contains 13 residues. CDR3 nucleotide sequence: TGCAGCGTTGAAGGGGGCGGAGGAAACACCATATATTTT. Translating gives CSVEGGGGNTIYF. Variable domain in full (rest from reference TRBV29-1 and TRBJ1-3): SAVISQKPSRDICQRGTSLTIQCQVDSQVTMMFWYRQQPGQSLTLIATANQGSEATYESGFVIDKFPISRPNLTFSTLTVSNMSPEDSSIYLCSVEGGGGNTIYFGEGSWLTVV.

This sequence joins TRBV5-1 and TRBJ1-2; perhaps TRBD1 as D (5 bases). Deletions cut 0 bases from V and 4 bases from J, with 13 bases between. The CDR3 contains 15 residues. Germline loops: CDR1 SGHRS, CDR2 YFSETQ. CDR3 sequence reads: CASSLGQWTLYGYTF. The CDR3 coding sequence is TGCGCCAGCAGCTTGGGACAGTGGACCCTCTATGGCTACACCTTC.

The chain couples TRBV7-6 to TRBJ2-7; possible D gene TRBD1, 6 bases. The V gene's germline CDR1 is SGHVS and CDR2 FNYEAQ. Trimming removed 2 bases from V and 2 bases from J, with 13 bases in between. CDR3 size: 15 residues. This chain's CDR3 is CASSLNYGQTYEQYF. The DNA for the CDR3 is TGTGCCAGCAGCTTAAATTACGGACAGACCTACGAGCAGTACTTC.

The V and J genes are TRBV7-9 and TRBJ2-1; D uncertain. V gave up 5 bases and J gave up 15 bases, with 14 bases separating them. Germline V gene lookup returns CDR1 SEHNR and CDR2 FQNEAQ (reference sequence). This CDR3 spans 11 amino acids. The CDR3 is CASSVIPVAFF. The CDR3 DNA reads TGTGCCAGCAGCGTTATCCCCGTCGCGTTCTTC.

A single count supports this clone. The chain recombines TRBV2 with TRBJ1-2, with D unresolved. Deletions cut 6 bases from V and 8 bases from J, with 16 bases between. CDR1 SNHLY and CDR2 FYNNEI come from the germline V gene. The CDR3 covers 13 residues. The CDR3 here is CASREMSPMGYTF. CDR3 DNA: TGTGCCAGCAGGGAGATGTCCCCGATGGGCTACACCTTC.

The chain couples TRBV9 to TRBJ1-3; D uncertain. Deletions cut 3 bases from V and 7 bases from J, with 17 bases between. The germline V gene encodes CDR1 SGDLS and CDR2 YYNGEE. This CDR3 contains 15 residues. The CDR3 loop is CASSATFSDGNTIYF. The CDR3 DNA is TGTGCCAGCAGCGCAACTTTTAGCGATGGGAACACCATATATTTT.